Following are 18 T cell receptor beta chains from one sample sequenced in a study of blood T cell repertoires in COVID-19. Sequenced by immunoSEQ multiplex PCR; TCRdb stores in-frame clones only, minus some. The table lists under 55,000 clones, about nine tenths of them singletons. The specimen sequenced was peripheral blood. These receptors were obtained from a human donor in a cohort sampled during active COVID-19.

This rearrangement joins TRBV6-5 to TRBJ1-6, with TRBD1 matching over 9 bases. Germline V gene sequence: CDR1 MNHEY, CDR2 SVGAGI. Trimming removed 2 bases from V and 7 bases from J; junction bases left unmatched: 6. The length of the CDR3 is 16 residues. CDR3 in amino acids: CASSYVGGQGNSPLHF. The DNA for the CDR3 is TGTGCCAGCAGTTACGTGGGGGGACAGGGAAATTCACCCCTCCACTTT.

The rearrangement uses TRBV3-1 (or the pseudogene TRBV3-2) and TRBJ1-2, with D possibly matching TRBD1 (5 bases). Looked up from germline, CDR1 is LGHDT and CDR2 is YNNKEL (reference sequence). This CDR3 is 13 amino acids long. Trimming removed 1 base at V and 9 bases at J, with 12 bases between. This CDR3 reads CASSQGQGWSYTF. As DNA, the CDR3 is TGTGCCAGCAGCCAAGGGCAGGGTTGGAGCTACACCTTC.

This CDR3 reads CAYNRGIYEQYF. In DNA form, the CDR3 reads TGTGCCTACAACAGGGGAATCTACGAGCAGTACTTC. The chain combines TRBV30 with TRBJ2-7, with 7 bases fitting TRBD1. This CDR3 region has 12 residues. CDR1 GTSNPN and CDR2 SVGIG come from the germline V gene (reference sequence). With 7 bases clipped from V and 3 bases from J, the junction kept 6 bases outside the gene matches. Combining the CDR3 with reference TRBV30 and TRBJ2-7 gives the whole variable domain SQTIHQWPATLVQPVGSPLSLECTVEGTSNPNLYWYRQAAGRGLQLLFYSVGIGQISSEVPQNLSASRPQDRQFILSSKKLLLSDSGFYLCAYNRGIYEQYFGPGTRLTVT.

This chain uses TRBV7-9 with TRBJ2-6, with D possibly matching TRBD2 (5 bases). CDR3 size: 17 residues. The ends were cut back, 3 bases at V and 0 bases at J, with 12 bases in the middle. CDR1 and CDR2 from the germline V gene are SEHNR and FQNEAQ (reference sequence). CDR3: CASSFTRRGSGANVLTF. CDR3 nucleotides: TGTGCCAGCAGCTTTACCCGACGGGGCTCTGGGGCCAACGTCCTGACTTTC.

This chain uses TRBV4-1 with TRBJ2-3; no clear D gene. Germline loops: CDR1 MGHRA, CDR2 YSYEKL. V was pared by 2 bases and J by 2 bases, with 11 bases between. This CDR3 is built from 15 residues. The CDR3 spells CASSQSLGVTDTQYF. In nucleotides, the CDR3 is TGCGCCAGCAGCCAATCCCTAGGAGTCACAGATACGCAGTATTTT.

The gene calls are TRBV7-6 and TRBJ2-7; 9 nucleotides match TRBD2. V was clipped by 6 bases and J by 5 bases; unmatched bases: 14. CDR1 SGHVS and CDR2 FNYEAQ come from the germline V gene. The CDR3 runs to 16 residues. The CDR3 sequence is CASSLLTSGLVDEQYF. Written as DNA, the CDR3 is TGTGCCAGCAGTTTACTGACTAGCGGCCTAGTCGACGAGCAGTACTTC.

CDR3 DNA: TGTGCCAGCAAGACTAGCGGCACCGGGGAGCTGTTTTTT. This translates into CASKTSGTGELFF. V gene TRBV2 combines with J gene TRBJ2-2, with TRBD2 matching 9 bases. With 7 bases clipped from V and 4 bases from J, the junction kept 1 base outside the gene matches. This CDR3 region has 13 residues. Germline loops: CDR1 SNHLY, CDR2 FYNNEI. Variable domain in full (rest from reference TRBV2 and TRBJ2-2): EPEVTQTPSHQVTQMGQEVILRCVPISNHLYFYWYRQILGQKVEFLVSFYNNEISEKSEIFDDQFSVERPDGSNFTLKIRSTKLEDSAMYFCASKTSGTGELFFGEGSRLTVL.

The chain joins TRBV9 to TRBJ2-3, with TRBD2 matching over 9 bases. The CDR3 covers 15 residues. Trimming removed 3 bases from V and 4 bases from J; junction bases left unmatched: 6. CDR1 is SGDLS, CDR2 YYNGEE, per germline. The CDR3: CASSASGNRADTQYF. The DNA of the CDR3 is TGTGCCAGCAGCGCTAGCGGGAATCGGGCAGATACGCAGTATTTT.

This CDR3 reads CASSEAGGRGNTIYF. In nucleotides, the CDR3 is TGTGCCAGCAGTGAAGCCGGGGGGCGAGGAAACACCATATATTTT. The chain uses TRBV6-1 and TRBJ1-3, with D possibly TRBD1 on 6 matching bases. The germline gives CDR1 MNHNS, CDR2 SASEGT. Deletions cut 0 bases from V and 4 bases from J, with 10 bases between. CDR3 length equals 15 residues.

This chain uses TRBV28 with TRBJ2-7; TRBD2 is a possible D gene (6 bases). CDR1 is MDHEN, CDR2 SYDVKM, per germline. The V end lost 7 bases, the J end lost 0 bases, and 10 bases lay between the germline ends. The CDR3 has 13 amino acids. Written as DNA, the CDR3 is TGTGCCAGCACGAGGGACTCCTCCTACGAGCAGTACTTC. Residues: CASTRDSSYEQYF.

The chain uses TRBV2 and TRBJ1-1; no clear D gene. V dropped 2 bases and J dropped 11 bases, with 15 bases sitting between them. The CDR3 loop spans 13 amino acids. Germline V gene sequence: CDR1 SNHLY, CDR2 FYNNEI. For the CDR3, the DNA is TGTGCCAGCAGTGAAAGTCAGGCAACAGTCGCTTTCTTT. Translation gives CASSESQATVAFF.

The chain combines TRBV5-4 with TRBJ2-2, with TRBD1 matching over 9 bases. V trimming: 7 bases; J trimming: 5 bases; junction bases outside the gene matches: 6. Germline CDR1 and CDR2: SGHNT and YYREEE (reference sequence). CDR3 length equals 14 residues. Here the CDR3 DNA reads TGTGCCAGCTCATCGGGACAGGGTACCGGGGAGCTGTTTTTT. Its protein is CASSSGQGTGELFF.

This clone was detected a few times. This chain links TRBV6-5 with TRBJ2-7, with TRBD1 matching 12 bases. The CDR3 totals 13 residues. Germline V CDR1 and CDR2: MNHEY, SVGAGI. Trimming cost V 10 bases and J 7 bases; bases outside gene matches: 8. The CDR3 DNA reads TGTGCCAAAGGGGGGACAGGGGGCACTGAGCAGTACTTC. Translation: CAKGGTGGTEQYF.

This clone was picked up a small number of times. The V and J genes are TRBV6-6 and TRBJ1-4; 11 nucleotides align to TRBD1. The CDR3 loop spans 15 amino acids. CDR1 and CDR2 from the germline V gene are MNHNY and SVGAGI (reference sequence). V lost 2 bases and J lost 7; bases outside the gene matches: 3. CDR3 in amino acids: CASSYAGTGGEKLFF. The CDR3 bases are TGTGCCAGCAGTTACGCCGGGACAGGGGGTGAAAAACTGTTTTTT.

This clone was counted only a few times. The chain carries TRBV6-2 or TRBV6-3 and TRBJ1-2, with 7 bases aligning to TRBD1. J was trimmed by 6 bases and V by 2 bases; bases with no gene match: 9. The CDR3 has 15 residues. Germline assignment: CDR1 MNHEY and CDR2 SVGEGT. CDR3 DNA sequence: TGTGCCAGCAGTTACCGACAGGGCAATCTGGATGGCTACACCTTC. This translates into CASSYRQGNLDGYTF.

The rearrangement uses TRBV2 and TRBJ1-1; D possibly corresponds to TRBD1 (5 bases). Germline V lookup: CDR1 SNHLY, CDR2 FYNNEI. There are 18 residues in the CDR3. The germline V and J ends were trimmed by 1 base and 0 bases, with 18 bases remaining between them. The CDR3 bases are TGTGCCAGCAGTGAAGGCAGGGCCTTACGACTTATGAACACTGAAGCTTTCTTT. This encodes CASSEGRALRLMNTEAFF.

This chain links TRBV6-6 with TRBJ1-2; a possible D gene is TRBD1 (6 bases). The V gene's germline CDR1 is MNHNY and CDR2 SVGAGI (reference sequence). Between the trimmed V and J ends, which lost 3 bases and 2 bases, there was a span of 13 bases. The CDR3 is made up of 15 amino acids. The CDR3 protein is CASSYFQGSNYGYTF. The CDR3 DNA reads TGTGCCAGCAGTTATTTTCAGGGGTCAAACTATGGCTACACCTTC.

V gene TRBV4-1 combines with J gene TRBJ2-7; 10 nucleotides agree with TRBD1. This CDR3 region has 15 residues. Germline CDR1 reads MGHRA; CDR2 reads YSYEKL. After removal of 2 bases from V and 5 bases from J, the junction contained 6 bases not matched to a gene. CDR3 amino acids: CASSQTGTGVHEQYF. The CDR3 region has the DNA TGCGCCAGCAGCCAAACCGGGACAGGGGTCCACGAGCAGTACTTC.